This TCR beta chain comes out of a study of blood T cell repertoires in COVID-19. Study-level background: Sites in the United States, Italy and Spain provided acute and convalescent COVID-19 samples. The cDNA or gDNA used as material had been derived from T cells, B-cell-depleted T cells, or PBMCs.

The authors' processing: Reference gene primer amplification gave estimated nucleated cell counts. The method was immunoSEQ multiplex PCR; TCRdb's version includes in-frame clones alone and lacks a portion of them. From that table come the V and J calls and clone size; the DNA was used to work out D and trimming. This sample has approximately 230,000 clones, with 87% found just once. V lost 4 bases and J lost 0, with 15 bases in between. The CDR3 is 16 residues long. Germline V lookup: CDR1 MGHDK, CDR2 SYGVNS. The chain employs TRBV25-1 and TRBJ1-2; weak D call: TRBD1 (5 bases). The clonotype originates from a man between 18 and 35 years old with active or convalescent COVID-19. Sequenced sample: peripheral blood. CDR3 DNA sequence: TGTGCCAGCAGTGCGAACCCAGGGAGGCCTAACTATGGCTACACCTTC. This translates into CASSANPGRPNYGYTF.